The clone carrying this T cell receptor beta chain occurred a few times. Its antigen is undetermined. Template switching with 5'RACE generated the TCR cDNA and added a universal primer site and UMIs. TCRdb recomputed calls from the 5' RACE reads with MiXCR, one row per CDR3 protein. The sample gives 110,000 or so distinct CDR3 sequences, 6.5% to 9% of which show up once; roughly 3% is in the top ten. This record belongs to a study of T cells after yellow fever vaccination. Study results and limitations: The presence of abundant clonotypes contaminating from the bulk population was possible in FACS-sorted repertoires. Compared with primary, the secondary response was weaker and peaked at day 5, not 15. Post-booster samples contained most primary-vaccination clones (around 96% CD4, approximately 88% CD8).

The sequence came from a man younger than 35 who received the YFV17D yellow fever vaccine. The sample in question was CD4+ T cells sorted from PBMCs, obtained about 41 days after the first yellow fever vaccination.

The CDR3 DNA reads as TGTGCCAGCAGCCTAGGGACAGGTGGAGTAACTTTCTTT. Translating it yields CASSLGTGGVTFF. This sequence joins TRBV7-9 and TRBJ1-1; 8 nucleotides align to TRBD1. CDR3 length equals 13 residues. The germline CDR1 and CDR2 sequences are SEHNR and FQNEAQ (reference sequence). Trimming took 5 bases from V and 12 from J; bases not matched to a gene: 11.